This record covers a single T cell receptor (beta chain). Only in-frame clones appear in the TCRdb table, and some are missing; sequencing was by immunoSEQ multiplex PCR. The sample includes 95,000 to 150,000 clones, roughly nine tenths of them seen just once. The data originate from a study of T cell responses to AZD1222 COVID-19 vaccine. In the study overall: Second doses that came at about 4 or about 12 weeks were put together.

The sequences come from peripheral blood, collected on day 0 of AZD1222 vaccination. The clonotype originates from an adult in good health.

The CDR3 sequence: CASSAMYPPYEQYF. DNA for the CDR3: TGTGCCAGTAGTGCAATGTACCCGCCCTACGAGCAGTACTTC. V usage is TRBV19 and J usage is TRBJ2-7; D gene ambiguous. V was clipped by 5 bases and J by 2 bases, with 13 bases between them. This CDR3 comprises 14 residues. CDR1 is LNHDA and CDR2 is SQIVND in the germline V gene (reference sequence).